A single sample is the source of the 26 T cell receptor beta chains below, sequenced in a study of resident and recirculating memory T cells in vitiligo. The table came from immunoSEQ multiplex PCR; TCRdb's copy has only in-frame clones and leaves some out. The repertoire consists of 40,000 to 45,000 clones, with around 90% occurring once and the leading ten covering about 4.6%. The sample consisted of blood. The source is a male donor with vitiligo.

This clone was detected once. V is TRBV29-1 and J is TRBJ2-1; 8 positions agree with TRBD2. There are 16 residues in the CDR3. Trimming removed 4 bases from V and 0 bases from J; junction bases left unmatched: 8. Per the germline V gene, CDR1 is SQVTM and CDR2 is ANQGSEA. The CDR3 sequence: CSVVGVAGSSYNEQFF. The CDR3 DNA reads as TGCAGCGTTGTGGGGGTAGCGGGGAGCTCCTACAATGAGCAGTTCTTC.

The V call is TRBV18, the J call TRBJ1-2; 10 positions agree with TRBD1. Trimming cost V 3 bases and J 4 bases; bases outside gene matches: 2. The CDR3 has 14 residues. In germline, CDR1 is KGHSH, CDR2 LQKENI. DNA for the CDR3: TGTGCCAGCTCACCGGACAGGGGGATCTATGGCTACACCTTC. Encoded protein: CASSPDRGIYGYTF. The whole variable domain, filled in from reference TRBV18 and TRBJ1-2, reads NAGVMQNPRHLVRRRGQEARLRCSPMKGHSHVYWYRQLPEEGLKFMVYLQKENIIDESGMPKERFSAEFPKEGPSILRIQQVVRGDSAAYFCASSPDRGIYGYTFGSGTRLTVV.

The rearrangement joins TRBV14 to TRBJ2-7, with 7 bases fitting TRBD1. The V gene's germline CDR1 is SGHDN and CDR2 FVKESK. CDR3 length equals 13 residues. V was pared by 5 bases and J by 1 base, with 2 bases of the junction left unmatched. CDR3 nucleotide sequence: TGTGCCAGCAGCATACAGGGGTCCTACGAGCAGTACTTC. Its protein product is CASSIQGSYEQYF. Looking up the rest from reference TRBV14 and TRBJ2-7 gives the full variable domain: EAGVTQFPSHSVIEKGQTVTLRCDPISGHDNLYWYRRVMGKEIKFLLHFVKESKQDESGMPNNRFLAERTGGTYSTLKVQPAELEDSGVYFCASSIQGSYEQYFGPGTRLTVT.

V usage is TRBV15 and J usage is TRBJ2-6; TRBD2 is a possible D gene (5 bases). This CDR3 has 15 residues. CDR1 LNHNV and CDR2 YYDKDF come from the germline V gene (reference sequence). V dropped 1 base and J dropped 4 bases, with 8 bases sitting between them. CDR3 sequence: CATSRGTGGANVLTF. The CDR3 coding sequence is TGTGCCACCAGCAGAGGGACGGGAGGGGCCAACGTCCTGACTTTC.

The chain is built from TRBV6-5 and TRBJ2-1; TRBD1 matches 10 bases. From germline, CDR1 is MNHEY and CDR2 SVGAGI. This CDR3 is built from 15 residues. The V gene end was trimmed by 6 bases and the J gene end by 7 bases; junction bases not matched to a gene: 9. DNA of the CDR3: TGTGCCAGCAGAAACGGGGACAGGGGTATGAATGAGCAGTTCTTC. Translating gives CASRNGDRGMNEQFF.

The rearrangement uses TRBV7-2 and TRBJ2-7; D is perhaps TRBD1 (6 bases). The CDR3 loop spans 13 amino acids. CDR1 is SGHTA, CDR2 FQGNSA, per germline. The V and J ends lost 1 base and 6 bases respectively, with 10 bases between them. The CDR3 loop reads CASSLDGGREQYF. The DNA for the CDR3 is TGTGCCAGCAGCTTAGATGGGGGCCGCGAGCAGTACTTC. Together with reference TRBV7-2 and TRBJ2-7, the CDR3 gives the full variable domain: GAGVSQSPSNKVTEKGKDVELRCDPISGHTALYWYRQSLGQGLEFLIYFQGNSAPDKSGLPSDRFSAERTGGSVSTLTIQRTQQEDSAVYLCASSLDGGREQYFGPGTRLTVT.

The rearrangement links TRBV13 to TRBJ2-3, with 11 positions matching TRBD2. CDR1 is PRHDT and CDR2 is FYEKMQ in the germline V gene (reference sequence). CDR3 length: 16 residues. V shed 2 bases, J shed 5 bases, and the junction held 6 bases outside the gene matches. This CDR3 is CASSLKTSGDLDTQYF. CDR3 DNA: TGTGCCAGCAGCTTAAAGACTAGCGGGGACTTAGATACGCAGTATTTT.

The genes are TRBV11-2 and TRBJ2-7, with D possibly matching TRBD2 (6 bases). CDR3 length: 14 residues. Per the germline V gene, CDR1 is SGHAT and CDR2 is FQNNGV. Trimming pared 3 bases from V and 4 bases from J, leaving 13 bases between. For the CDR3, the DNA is TGTGCCAGCAGCTTTTCGGGGGTCTCTTACGAGCAGTACTTC. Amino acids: CASSFSGVSYEQYF.

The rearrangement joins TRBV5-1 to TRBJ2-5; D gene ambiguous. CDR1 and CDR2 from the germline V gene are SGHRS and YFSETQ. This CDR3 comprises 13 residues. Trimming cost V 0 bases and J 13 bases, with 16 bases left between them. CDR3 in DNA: TGCGCCAGCAGCTTGGTTCGCGCGAATGGTTTGTACTTC. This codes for CASSLVRANGLYF.

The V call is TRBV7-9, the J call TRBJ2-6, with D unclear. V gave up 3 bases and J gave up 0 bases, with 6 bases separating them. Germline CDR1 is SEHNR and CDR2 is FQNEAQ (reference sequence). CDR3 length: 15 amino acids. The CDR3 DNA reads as TGTGCCAGCAGCTTTAAAGCCTCTGGGGCCAACGTCCTGACTTTC. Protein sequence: CASSFKASGANVLTF.

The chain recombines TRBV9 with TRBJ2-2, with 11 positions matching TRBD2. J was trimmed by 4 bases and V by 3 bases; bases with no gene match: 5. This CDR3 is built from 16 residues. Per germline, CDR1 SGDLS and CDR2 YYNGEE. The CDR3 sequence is CASSAGLAGITGELFF. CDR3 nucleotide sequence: TGTGCCAGCAGCGCCGGACTAGCGGGTATCACCGGGGAGCTGTTTTTT.

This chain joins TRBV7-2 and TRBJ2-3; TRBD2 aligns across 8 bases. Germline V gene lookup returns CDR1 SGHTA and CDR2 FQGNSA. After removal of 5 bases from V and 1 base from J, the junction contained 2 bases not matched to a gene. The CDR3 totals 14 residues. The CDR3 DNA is TGTGCCAGCAGCCCGGGACTAGGCACAGATACGCAGTATTTT. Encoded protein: CASSPGLGTDTQYF.

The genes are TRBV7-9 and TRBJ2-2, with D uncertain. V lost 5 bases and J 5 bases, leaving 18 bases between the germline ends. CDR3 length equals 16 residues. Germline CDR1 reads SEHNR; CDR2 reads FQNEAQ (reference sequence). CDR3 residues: CASSPSRVVVTGELFF. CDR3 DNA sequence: TGTGCCAGCAGCCCGTCCCGGGTGGTAGTAACCGGGGAGCTGTTTTTT.

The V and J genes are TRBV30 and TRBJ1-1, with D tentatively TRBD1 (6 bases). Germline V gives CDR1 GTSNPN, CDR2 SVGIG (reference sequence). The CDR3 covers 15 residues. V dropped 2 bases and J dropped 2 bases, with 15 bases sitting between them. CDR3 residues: CAWSPLDSVNTEAFF. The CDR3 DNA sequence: TGTGCCTGGAGTCCCCTGGACAGTGTAAACACTGAAGCTTTCTTT. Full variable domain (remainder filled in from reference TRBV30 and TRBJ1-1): SQTIHQWPATLVQPVGSPLSLECTVEGTSNPNLYWYRQAAGRGLQLLFYSVGIGQISSEVPQNLSASRPQDRQFILSSKKLLLSDSGFYLCAWSPLDSVNTEAFFGQGTRLTVV.

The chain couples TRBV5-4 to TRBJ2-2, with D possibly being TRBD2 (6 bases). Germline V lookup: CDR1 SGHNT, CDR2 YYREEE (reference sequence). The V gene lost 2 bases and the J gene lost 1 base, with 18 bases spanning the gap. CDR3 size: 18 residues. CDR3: CASSFYHFRGKNTGELFF. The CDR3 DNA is TGTGCCAGCAGCTTTTATCATTTCCGGGGGAAGAACACCGGGGAGCTGTTTTTT.

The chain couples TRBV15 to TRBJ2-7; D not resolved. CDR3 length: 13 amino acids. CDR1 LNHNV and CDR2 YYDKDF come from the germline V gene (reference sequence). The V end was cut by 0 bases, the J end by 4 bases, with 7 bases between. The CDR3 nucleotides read TGTGCCACCAGCAGAGATCCAACTTACGAGCAGTACTTC. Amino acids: CATSRDPTYEQYF.

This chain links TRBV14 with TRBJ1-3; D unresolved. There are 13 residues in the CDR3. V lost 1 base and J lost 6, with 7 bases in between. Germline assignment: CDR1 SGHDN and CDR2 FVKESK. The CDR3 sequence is CASSQAVKNTIYF. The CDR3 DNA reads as TGTGCCAGCAGCCAAGCGGTTAAAAACACCATATATTTT.

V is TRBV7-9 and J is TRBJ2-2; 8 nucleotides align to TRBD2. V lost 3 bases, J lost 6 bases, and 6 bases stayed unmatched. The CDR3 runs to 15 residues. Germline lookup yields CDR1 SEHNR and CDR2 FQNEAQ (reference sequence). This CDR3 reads CASSFGTSRAGELFF. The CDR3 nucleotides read TGTGCCAGCAGCTTCGGGACTAGTCGGGCCGGGGAGCTGTTTTTT.

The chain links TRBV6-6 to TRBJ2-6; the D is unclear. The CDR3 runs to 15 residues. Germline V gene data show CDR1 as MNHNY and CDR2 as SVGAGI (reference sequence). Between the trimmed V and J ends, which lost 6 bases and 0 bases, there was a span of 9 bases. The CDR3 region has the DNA TGTGCCAGCAGCCCCAGGATCTCTGGGGCCAACGTCCTGACTTTC. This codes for CASSPRISGANVLTF.

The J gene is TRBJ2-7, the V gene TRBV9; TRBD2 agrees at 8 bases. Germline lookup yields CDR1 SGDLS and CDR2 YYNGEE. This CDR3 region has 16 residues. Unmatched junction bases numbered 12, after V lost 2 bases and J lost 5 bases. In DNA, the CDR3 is TGTGCCAGCAGCGTTGACAGACGCGGGGGGTGGGACGAGCAGTACTTC. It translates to CASSVDRRGGWDEQYF.

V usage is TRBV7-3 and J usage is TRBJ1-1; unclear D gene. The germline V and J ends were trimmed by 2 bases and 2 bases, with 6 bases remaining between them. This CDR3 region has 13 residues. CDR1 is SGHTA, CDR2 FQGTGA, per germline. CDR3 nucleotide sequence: TGTGCCAGCAGCTTAGGGCACAACACTGAAGCTTTCTTT. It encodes CASSLGHNTEAFF.

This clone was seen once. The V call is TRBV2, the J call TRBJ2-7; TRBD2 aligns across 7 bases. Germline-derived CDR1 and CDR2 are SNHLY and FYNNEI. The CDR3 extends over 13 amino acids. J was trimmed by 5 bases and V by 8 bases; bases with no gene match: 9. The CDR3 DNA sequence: TGTGCCAGCCGTAGAGGGAGGGTAAACGAGCAGTACTTC. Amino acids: CASRRGRVNEQYF.

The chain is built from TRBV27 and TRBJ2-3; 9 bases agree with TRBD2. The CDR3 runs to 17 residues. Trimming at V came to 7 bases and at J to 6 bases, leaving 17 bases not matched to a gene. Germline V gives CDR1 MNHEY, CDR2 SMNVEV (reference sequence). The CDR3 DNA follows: TGTGCCAGCACTCCTACCTACGGGACTAGCTCCCCGGATACGCAGTATTTT. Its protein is CASTPTYGTSSPDTQYF.

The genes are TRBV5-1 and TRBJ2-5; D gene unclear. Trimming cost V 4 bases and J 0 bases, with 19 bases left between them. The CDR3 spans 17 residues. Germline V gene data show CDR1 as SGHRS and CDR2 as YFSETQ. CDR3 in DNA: TGCGCCAGCAGCATTACCCCCTTGGGCAGTTACCAAGAGACCCAGTACTTC. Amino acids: CASSITPLGSYQETQYF.

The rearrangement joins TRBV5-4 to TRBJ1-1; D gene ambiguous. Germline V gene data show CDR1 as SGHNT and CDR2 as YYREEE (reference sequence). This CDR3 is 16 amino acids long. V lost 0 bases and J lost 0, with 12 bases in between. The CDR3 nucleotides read TGTGCCAGCAGCTTGGAGCAGGTGGGCATGAACACTGAAGCTTTCTTT. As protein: CASSLEQVGMNTEAFF.

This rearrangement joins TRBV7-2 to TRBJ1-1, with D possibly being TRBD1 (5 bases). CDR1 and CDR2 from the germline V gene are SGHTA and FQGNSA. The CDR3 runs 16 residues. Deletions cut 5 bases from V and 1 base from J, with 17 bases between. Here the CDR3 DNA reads TGTGCCAGCAGCCTACATGCGGGGCTCCAGAACACTGAAGCTTTCTTT. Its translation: CASSLHAGLQNTEAFF.